The T cell receptor beta chain described here comes from a study of STAT5B mutations in CD4+ large granular lymphocyte leukemia. General study findings and limits: Without HLA matching, higher CD4+ than CD8+ T-LGLL clonality could reflect small sample size.

Comment on this clone: Its antigen remains unidentified.

Original data processing: A clonotype over 5% of the repertoire counted as a possible leukemic clone, around 62 overall. Some clones are missing from TCRdb's copy, which holds only in-frame ones; the method was immunoSEQ multiplex PCR. V, J and clone size are those of that table, while D and trimming were read from the DNA. The profile shows around 5,000 clones, 85% to 90% of them singletons. There are 14 residues in the CDR3. Germline CDR1 MNHEY, CDR2 SVGAGI. Between the trimmed V and J ends, which lost 0 bases and 2 bases, there was a span of 6 bases. The sample consisted of PBMCs. This sequence joins TRBV6-5 and TRBJ2-3; perhaps D is TRBD1 or TRBD2 (5 bases each). The receptor was derived from a man aged 35 to 55 with CD4+ T-cell large granular lymphocyte leukemia. In DNA, the CDR3 is TGTGCCAGCAGTTACTCGGGGGACACAGATACGCAGTATTTT. Encoded protein: CASSYSGDTDTQYF.